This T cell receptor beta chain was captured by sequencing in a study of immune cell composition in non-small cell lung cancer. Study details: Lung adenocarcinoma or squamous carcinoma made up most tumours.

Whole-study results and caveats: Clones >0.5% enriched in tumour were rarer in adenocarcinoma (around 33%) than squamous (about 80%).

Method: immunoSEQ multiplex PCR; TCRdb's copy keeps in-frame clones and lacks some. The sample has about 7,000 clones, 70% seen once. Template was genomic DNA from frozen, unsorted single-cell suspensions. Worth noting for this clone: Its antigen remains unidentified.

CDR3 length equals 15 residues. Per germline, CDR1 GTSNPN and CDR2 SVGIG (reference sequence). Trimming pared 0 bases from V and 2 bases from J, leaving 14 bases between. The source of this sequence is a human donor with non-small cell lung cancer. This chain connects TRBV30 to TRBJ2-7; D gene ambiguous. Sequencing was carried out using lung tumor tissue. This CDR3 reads CAWSVPIQKPYEQYF. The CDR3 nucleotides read TGTGCCTGGAGTGTACCGATACAGAAGCCCTACGAGCAGTACTTC.